These 8 T cell receptor beta chains originate from one sample sequenced in a study of T cell repertoires in cytomegalovirus infection (dated by TCRdb to between 2018 and 2020). Sequenced on an Illumina HiSeq 1500. Through fastp at Q25 and MiXCR, TCRdb rebuilt clones from the public reads, retaining in-frame beta chains. Rows matching on CDR3 protein sequence are summarized as one entry with the most common DNA and genes. This sample holds 650,000 to 900,000 distinct CDR3 sequences; approximately 32% were observed only once. The ten biggest clones cover around 11% of the sample. The label giving this sample's treatment or condition can be read as: in vitro stimulation with specific CMV peptide epitopes to enrich CMV-specific T cells. For these TCRs, the target antigens are not known. The sample was cultured CD8+ T cells from PBMCs, taken from culture after CMV antigen stimulation. All receptors derive from a human donor in good health (CMV status not recorded). Some clones in this sample may be carry-over from other donors' samples.

This clonotype was seen at least ten times. V is TRBV7-2 and J is TRBJ2-5; tentative D call: TRBD1 (5 bases). V was trimmed by 6 bases and J by 2 bases, leaving 10 bases between them. Germline V gene lookup returns CDR1 SGHTA and CDR2 FQGNSA. CDR3 length: 13 residues. This CDR3 is CASSSHRQETQYF. For the CDR3, the DNA is TGTGCCAGCAGTTCCCACAGGCAAGAGACCCAGTACTTC.

The V and J genes are TRBV5-1 and TRBJ2-1, with 8 bases fitting TRBD2. CDR1 and CDR2 from the germline V gene are SGHRS and YFSETQ. This CDR3 is 16 amino acids long. Trimming cost V 0 bases and J 15 bases; bases outside gene matches: 17. CDR3 DNA: TGCGCCAGCAGCTTGGCCTTCGGGGGGGATTCCCTCGGCTGGTTCTTC. Encoded protein: CASSLAFGGDSLGWFF.

This chain connects TRBV7-6 to TRBJ1-1, with D perhaps TRBD1 (6 bases). Trimming cost V 8 bases and J 4 bases, with 20 bases left between them. This CDR3 comprises 15 residues. Germline loops: CDR1 SGHVS, CDR2 FNYEAQ. In DNA form, the CDR3 reads TGTGCCAGCCTCACACCTCAGGGGAAGGTCACTGAAGCTTTCTTT. Translated, it gives CASLTPQGKVTEAFF.

This clonotype has ten or more counts. The chain uses TRBV7-9 and TRBJ2-2; D is unclear. This CDR3 contains 14 residues. Trimming left V 3 bases short and J 0 bases short, with 5 bases between. Germline CDR1 is SEHNR and CDR2 is FQNEAQ (reference sequence). The DNA of the CDR3 is TGTGCCAGCAGCTTGAACCCGAACACCGGGGAGCTGTTTTTT. The encoded protein is CASSLNPNTGELFF.

This chain joins TRBV12-3 or TRBV12-4 and TRBJ1-1, with D possibly being TRBD1 (5 bases). The CDR3 contains 15 residues. V gave up 2 bases and J gave up 3 bases, with 13 bases separating them. The CDR3 DNA follows: TGTGCCAGCAGTTTACAGGGTGGGGCGTACACTGAAGCTTTCTTT. Translating gives CASSLQGGAYTEAFF.

This clonotype appeared a few times. The V and J genes are TRBV4-1 and TRBJ2-1, with D hard to call. The germline gives CDR1 MGHRA, CDR2 YSYEKL. This CDR3 comprises 15 residues. V was clipped by 3 bases and J by 5 bases, with 14 bases between them. This CDR3 reads CASSHLQTQDNEQFF. The CDR3 DNA follows: TGCGCCAGCAGCCACCTACAAACCCAAGACAATGAGCAGTTCTTC.

This clonotype was counted only a few times. V and J are TRBV7-9 and TRBJ1-5; TRBD1 might be the D (6 bases). The CDR3 sequence is 14 residues long. CDR1 is SEHNR and CDR2 is FQNEAQ in the germline V gene (reference sequence). Trimming removed 5 bases from V and 6 bases from J, with 14 bases in between. CDR3: CASSRPGGSQPQHF. Written as DNA, the CDR3 is TGTGCCAGCAGCCGGCCGGGGGGCAGTCAGCCCCAGCATTTT.

V and J are TRBV20-1 and TRBJ2-1; 7 nucleotides align to TRBD2. The CDR3 covers 13 residues. Per germline, CDR1 DFQATT and CDR2 SNEGSKA (reference sequence). The ends lost 6 bases at V and 4 bases at J; junction bases unmatched: 6. CDR3: CSARGEGYNEQFF. Written as DNA, the CDR3 is TGCAGTGCGCGAGGGGAGGGGTACAATGAGCAGTTCTTC.